This T cell receptor beta chain originates from a study of a mutant IDH1 vaccine in newly diagnosed glioma. Whole-study context: Sex distribution of treated patients was roughly 62% male and 37.5% female; mean age was around 40 years. Those enrolled had earlier been treated with radiotherapy, temozolomide, or both, mostly both. Visit timing is recorded as week 35 for V12 and week 47 for V13.

V dropped 6 bases and J dropped 1 base, with 3 bases sitting between them. The CDR3 has 11 residues. Germline-derived CDR1 and CDR2 are MNHNS and SASEGT. The repertoire was sequenced with immunoSEQ multiplex PCR; TCRdb's copy has only in-frame clones and lacks some. This table has tens of thousands of clones, about 86% appearing once. About this clone itself: Antigen: not known.

Time point here: week 35, safety follow-up. Every vaccination contained 300 ug of the mutant IDH1 20-mer peptide and was paired with topical imiquimod. The chain employs TRBV6-1 and TRBJ1-1; no definite D call. The receptor was derived from a woman aged 40 to 55 with glioma. Some clones in this sample may be carry-over from other donors' samples. The sample was PBMCs, taken from a glioma patient whose treatment included an IDH1 peptide vaccine. The CDR3 DNA is TGTGCCAGCAGCGAGAACACTGAAGCTTTCTTT. Residues: CASSENTEAFF.